These 3 T cell receptor beta chains were sequenced from one sample in a study of blood T cell repertoires in COVID-19. Sequencing used immunoSEQ multiplex PCR; TCRdb keeps in-frame clones, though not all of them. The sample holds under 200,000 clones, approximately 80% seen once. Sequenced sample: peripheral blood. These receptor sequences come from a woman of 80 years or more with active or convalescent COVID-19.

The V gene is TRBV6-5, the J gene TRBJ2-5, with D unclear. Germline V gene sequence: CDR1 MNHEY, CDR2 SVGAGI. The germline V and J ends were trimmed by 6 bases and 7 bases, with 15 bases remaining between them. CDR3 length: 13 residues. The CDR3 loop is CASRPIASGTQYF. In DNA, the CDR3 is TGTGCCAGCAGACCTATTGCGTCGGGGACCCAGTACTTC.

CDR3 DNA: TGCGCCAGCAGCTTGGGACAGGGCTCCCTTACGCAGTATTTT. Translating it yields CASSLGQGSLTQYF. The chain combines TRBV5-1 with TRBJ2-3, with 7 bases that match TRBD1. The CDR3 is made up of 14 amino acids. Germline V gene lookup returns CDR1 SGHRS and CDR2 YFSETQ. Trimming took 0 bases from V and 8 from J; bases not matched to a gene: 6.

This clone was recorded only once. The V call is TRBV5-1, the J call TRBJ1-6; 8 bases match TRBD1. The CDR3 covers 15 residues. The germline gives CDR1 SGHRS, CDR2 YFSETQ. The ends lost 3 bases at V and 6 bases at J; junction bases unmatched: 5. The CDR3 region is CASSWTGTSNSPLHF. The DNA of the CDR3 is TGCGCCAGCAGCTGGACAGGGACGAGTAATTCACCCCTCCACTTT.